This TCR beta chain is drawn from a study of cytomegalovirus exposure and HLA in healthy donors. With 60 Vbeta and 13 Jbeta primers, the PCR was carried out. TCRdb's copy holds only in-frame clones and misses some; the assay was immunoSEQ multiplex PCR. The data show roughly 120,000 clones, 77% seen once. This CDR3 is 16 amino acids long. The V and J ends lost 4 bases and 8 bases respectively, with 20 bases between them. CDR1 is SEHNR and CDR2 is FQNEAQ in the germline V gene (reference sequence). V usage is TRBV7-9 and J usage is TRBJ1-4, with D possibly matching TRBD1 (6 bases). The receptor was isolated from a human donor in good health. Material for sequencing was PBMCs. The CDR3 sequence is CASSSPGGGLREKLFF. The CDR3 bases are TGTGCCAGCAGCTCCCCCGGGGGGGGGCTTCGGGAAAAACTGTTTTTT.